This TCR beta chain is drawn from a study of graft-versus-host responses after intestinal transplantation. Background on the study: Tacrolimus and steroids were given for three to four years to all recipients after anti-thymocyte globulin induction.

With regard to this clone: Its cognate antigen is unknown.

Libraries were prepared by immunoSEQ multiplex PCR; TCRdb keeps only in-frame clonotypes and omits some of them. This repertoire shows about 71,000 clones, 90% found once; its top ten account for approximately 1.3%. Per germline, CDR1 KGHSH and CDR2 LQKENI. With V trimmed by 8 bases and J by 1 base, 7 bases remained unmatched. The CDR3 sequence is 14 residues long. This sequence joins TRBV18 and TRBJ1-1, with TRBD1 matching over 7 bases. The sequence was obtained from a human donor who received an intestinal transplant. The sequencing here drew on unstimulated CD8+ T cells sorted from spleen or lymph node cells, taken before intestinal transplant. CDR3 nucleotide sequence: TGTGCCAGCCAGCCGACAGGGCAGAACACTGAAGCTTTCTTT. It yields the protein CASQPTGQNTEAFF.